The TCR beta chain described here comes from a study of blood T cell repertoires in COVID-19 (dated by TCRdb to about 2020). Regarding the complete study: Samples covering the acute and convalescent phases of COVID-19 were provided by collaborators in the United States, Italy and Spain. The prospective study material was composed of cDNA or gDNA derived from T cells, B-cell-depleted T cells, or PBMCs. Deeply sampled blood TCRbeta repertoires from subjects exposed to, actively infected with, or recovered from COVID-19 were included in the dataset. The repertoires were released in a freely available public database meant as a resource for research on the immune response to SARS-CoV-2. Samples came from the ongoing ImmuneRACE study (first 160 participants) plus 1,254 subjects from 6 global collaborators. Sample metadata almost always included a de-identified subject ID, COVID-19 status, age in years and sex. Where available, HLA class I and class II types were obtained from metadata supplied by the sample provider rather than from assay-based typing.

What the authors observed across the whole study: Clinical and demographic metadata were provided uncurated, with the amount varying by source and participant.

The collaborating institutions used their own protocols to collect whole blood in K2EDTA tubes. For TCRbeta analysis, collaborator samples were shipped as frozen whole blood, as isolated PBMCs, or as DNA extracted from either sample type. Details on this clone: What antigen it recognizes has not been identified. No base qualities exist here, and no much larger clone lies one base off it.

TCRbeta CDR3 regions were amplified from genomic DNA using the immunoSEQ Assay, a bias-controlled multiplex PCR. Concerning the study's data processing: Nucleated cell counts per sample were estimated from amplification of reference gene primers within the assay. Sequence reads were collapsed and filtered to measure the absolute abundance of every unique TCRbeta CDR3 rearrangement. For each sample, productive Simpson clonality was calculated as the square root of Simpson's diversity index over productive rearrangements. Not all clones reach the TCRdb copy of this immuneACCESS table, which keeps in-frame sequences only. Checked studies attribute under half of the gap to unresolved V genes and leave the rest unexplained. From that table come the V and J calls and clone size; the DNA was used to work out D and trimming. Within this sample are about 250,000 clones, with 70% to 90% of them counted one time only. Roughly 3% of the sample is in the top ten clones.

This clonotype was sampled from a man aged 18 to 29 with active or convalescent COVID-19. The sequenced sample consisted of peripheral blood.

The nucleotide sequence reads TGTGCCAGCAGTTCACAGGGGATGAACACTGAAGCTTTCTTT. Its protein product is CASSSQGMNTEAFF. This sequence uses TRBV27 and TRBJ1-1; 7 middle bases align to TRBD1. Spanning cysteine to phenylalanine, the CDR3 consists of 14 amino acids. Of all the DNA, just the CDR3 is kept, 42 bases in frame from base 1. CDR1 is given as MNHEY and CDR2 as SMNVEV, both from the germline V gene (reference sequence). V trim: 4 bases; J trim: 0 bases; unmatched bases: 2.